This is a list of T cell receptor beta chains from one sample in a study of cytomegalovirus exposure and HLA in healthy donors. Repertoires were generated with immunoSEQ multiplex PCR, while TCRdb's copy carries only in-frame clones and drops some. The sample lists 100,000 to 150,000 clones; around 90% were seen once. The sequenced material came from PBMCs. These receptors were collected from a woman in her late teens or twenties in good health and CMV-seronegative. The CDR3 runs from the conserved cysteine through the conserved F or W. Fields, in order: CDR3 DNA, CDR3 protein, J gene, clone size, V gene, D gene. A D gene is named only where the DNA matches it firmly. Expanded clones are given a class, and other clones once, few, many or no size at all.

cdr3_nt: TGTGCCAGCAGCGCCGGGACTGGATATTATAGCAATCAGCCCCAGCATTTT
cdr3_aa: CASSAGTGYYSNQPQHF
j_call: TRBJ1-5
clone_size: .
v_call: TRBV7-4
d_call: .

cdr3_nt: TGTGCCAGCAGTTACTCGGGAGCGAGCTCCTACGAGCAGTACTTC
cdr3_aa: CASSYSGASSYEQYF
j_call: TRBJ2-7
clone_size: .
v_call: TRBV6-5
d_call: .

cdr3_nt: TGTGCCAGCAGCTTAGGAACCGCTATAGAGCAGTACTTC
cdr3_aa: CASSLGTAIEQYF
j_call: TRBJ2-7
clone_size: once
v_call: TRBV7-9
d_call: .

cdr3_nt: TGTGCCAGCAGCGGGCCGGGACAGGGATCTGATGGCTACACCTTC
cdr3_aa: CASSGPGQGSDGYTF
j_call: TRBJ1-2
clone_size: .
v_call: TRBV9
d_call: TRBD1

cdr3_nt: TGTGCCATCAGCCCCGGGATTCAAGAGACCCAGTACTTC
cdr3_aa: CAISPGIQETQYF
j_call: TRBJ2-5
clone_size: .
v_call: TRBV10-3
d_call: .

cdr3_nt: TGTGCCAGCAGTTGGACAGGGCTAAACTATGGCTACACCTTC
cdr3_aa: CASSWTGLNYGYTF
j_call: TRBJ1-2
clone_size: .
v_call: TRBV27
d_call: TRBD1

cdr3_nt: TGTGCCAGCAGCCGTGACATCCTCACCGGGGAGCTGTTTTTT
cdr3_aa: CASSRDILTGELFF
j_call: TRBJ2-2
clone_size: .
v_call: TRBV11-2
d_call: .

cdr3_nt: TGTGCCTGGGTTATAACTGGGGCCCAGGGCGGCTACACCTTC
cdr3_aa: CAWVITGAQGGYTF
j_call: TRBJ1-2
clone_size: .
v_call: TRBV30
d_call: .

cdr3_nt: TGTGCCAGCAGTGGACTAGCGGGAGACTATGAGCAGTTCTTC
cdr3_aa: CASSGLAGDYEQFF
j_call: TRBJ2-1
clone_size: .
v_call: TRBV6-4
d_call: TRBD2

cdr3_nt: TGCGCCAGCAGCTTGGAGTTCTTGGGTCCTGCTTACGAGCGGTACTTC
cdr3_aa: CASSLEFLGPAYERYF
j_call: TRBJ2-7
clone_size: .
v_call: TRBV5-1
d_call: .

cdr3_nt: TGTGCCAGCAGTTTAACGGTGGAGTACGTCTACGAGCAGTACTTC
cdr3_aa: CASSLTVEYVYEQYF
j_call: TRBJ2-7
clone_size: .
v_call: TRBV6-5
d_call: .

cdr3_nt: TGTGCCAGCAGTTTAAGGGGGGGAGGACCCTACGAGCAGTACTTC
cdr3_aa: CASSLRGGGPYEQYF
j_call: TRBJ2-7
clone_size: .
v_call: TRBV27
d_call: .

cdr3_nt: TGTGCCAGCAGTTACGGGACTAGCGAGCTAGAGACCCAGTACTTC
cdr3_aa: CASSYGTSELETQYF
j_call: TRBJ2-5
clone_size: many
v_call: TRBV6-5
d_call: TRBD2

cdr3_nt: TGTGCCAGCAGCTTATTCCCGGCAGATACGCAGTATTTT
cdr3_aa: CASSLFPADTQYF
j_call: TRBJ2-3
clone_size: .
v_call: TRBV7-9
d_call: .

cdr3_nt: TGTGCCAGCAGTTTCAGGGTGGGGTACGAGCAGTACTTC
cdr3_aa: CASSFRVGYEQYF
j_call: TRBJ2-7
clone_size: .
v_call: TRBV27
d_call: .

cdr3_nt: TGTGCCAGCAGTGAAGAAGGCCTACGGGGGACTAGCGACCAAGAGACCCAGTACTTC
cdr3_aa: CASSEEGLRGTSDQETQYF
j_call: TRBJ2-5
clone_size: .
v_call: TRBV6-1
d_call: TRBD2

cdr3_nt: TGTGCCAGCAGACAAGGACTGAGCTACAATGAGCAGTTCTTC
cdr3_aa: CASRQGLSYNEQFF
j_call: TRBJ2-1
clone_size: .
v_call: TRBV11-3
d_call: .

cdr3_nt: TGTGCCAGCAGGCAGGGGGCGCGGATTGAAAAACTGTTTTTT
cdr3_aa: CASRQGARIEKLFF
j_call: TRBJ1-4
clone_size: once
v_call: TRBV6-1
d_call: TRBD1

cdr3_nt: TGTGCCAGCAGCCCGCAGGGCCCTGGGGCCAACGTCCTGACTTTC
cdr3_aa: CASSPQGPGANVLTF
j_call: TRBJ2-6
clone_size: .
v_call: TRBV7-9
d_call: .

cdr3_nt: TGTGCCAGCAGCTTATTGCGGGAGTCAGGGGAGACCCAGTACTTC
cdr3_aa: CASSLLRESGETQYF
j_call: TRBJ2-5
clone_size: .
v_call: TRBV11-2
d_call: TRBD2

cdr3_nt: TGTGCCTGGACCTTACCGGGACTAGAGAGGTTAATCGAGACCCAGTACTTC
cdr3_aa: CAWTLPGLERLIETQYF
j_call: TRBJ2-5
clone_size: .
v_call: TRBV30
d_call: TRBD2

cdr3_nt: TGTGCTAGTGGAGCGGGCTCCTACGAGCAGTACTTC
cdr3_aa: CASGAGSYEQYF
j_call: TRBJ2-7
clone_size: .
v_call: TRBV12-5
d_call: .

cdr3_nt: TGTGCCATCAGTGGAACTAGCGACTCCTACGAGCAGTACTTC
cdr3_aa: CAISGTSDSYEQYF
j_call: TRBJ2-7
clone_size: .
v_call: TRBV10-3
d_call: TRBD2

cdr3_nt: TGTGCCATCAGTCACAGTAATTCATACGAGCAGTACTTC
cdr3_aa: CAISHSNSYEQYF
j_call: TRBJ2-7
clone_size: .
v_call: TRBV10-3
d_call: .

cdr3_nt: TGTGCCAGCAGCAATGGCCGGAACACTGAAGCTTTCTTT
cdr3_aa: CASSNGRNTEAFF
j_call: TRBJ1-1
clone_size: .
v_call: TRBV5-4
d_call: .

cdr3_nt: TGTGCCAGCAGTTACCCTCTAGCGGGAGGCTACAATGAGCAGTTCTTC
cdr3_aa: CASSYPLAGGYNEQFF
j_call: TRBJ2-1
clone_size: .
v_call: TRBV6-5
d_call: TRBD2

cdr3_nt: TGTGCCAGCAGCTGGACAGGGGTGGGGACCCAGTACTTC
cdr3_aa: CASSWTGVGTQYF
j_call: TRBJ2-5
clone_size: .
v_call: TRBV6-5
d_call: TRBD1

cdr3_nt: TGTGCCAGCAGCCGCCGGGGGGAGGGCACTGAAGCTTTCTTT
cdr3_aa: CASSRRGEGTEAFF
j_call: TRBJ1-1
clone_size: few
v_call: TRBV6-6
d_call: .

cdr3_nt: TGTGCCAGCAGTCGTAGTGGACAGGAGCATGAAAAACTGTTTTTT
cdr3_aa: CASSRSGQEHEKLFF
j_call: TRBJ1-4
clone_size: .
v_call: TRBV27
d_call: TRBD1

cdr3_nt: TGTGCCAGCAGCTTACGGACAGGGAGAGACGAGCAGTACTTC
cdr3_aa: CASSLRTGRDEQYF
j_call: TRBJ2-7
clone_size: .
v_call: TRBV7-8
d_call: TRBD1

cdr3_nt: TGCAGCGTTGCGCGTAACAATGAGCAGTTCTTC
cdr3_aa: CSVARNNEQFF
j_call: TRBJ2-1
clone_size: once
v_call: TRBV29-1
d_call: .

cdr3_nt: TGTGCCAGCAGTGCCGGGACAGGGAACACCGGGGAGCTGTTTTTT
cdr3_aa: CASSAGTGNTGELFF
j_call: TRBJ2-2
clone_size: .
v_call: TRBV6-4
d_call: TRBD1

cdr3_nt: TGTGCCAGCAGTTCGGGACTAGCGGGAGCGTACGAGCAGTACTTC
cdr3_aa: CASSSGLAGAYEQYF
j_call: TRBJ2-7
clone_size: .
v_call: TRBV27
d_call: TRBD2

cdr3_nt: TGTGCCAGCAGCTTTCCACTGGGACAGTTAAACTTC
cdr3_aa: CASSFPLGQLNF
j_call: TRBJ2-5
clone_size: .
v_call: TRBV7-6
d_call: TRBD1

cdr3_nt: TGTGCCAGCAGTTATGGTCGGGGTAGCACAGATACGCAGTATTTT
cdr3_aa: CASSYGRGSTDTQYF
j_call: TRBJ2-3
clone_size: .
v_call: TRBV6-5
d_call: .

cdr3_nt: TGTGCCAGCAGCACCAACTCCCTAAGCGAGATGGCCTACGAGCAGTACTTC
cdr3_aa: CASSTNSLSEMAYEQYF
j_call: TRBJ2-7
clone_size: once
v_call: TRBV7-9
d_call: .

cdr3_nt: TGTGCCAGCAGTTTATTTTCAAGCGGGAGCCCCGAGACCCAGTACTTC
cdr3_aa: CASSLFSSGSPETQYF
j_call: TRBJ2-5
clone_size: .
v_call: TRBV28
d_call: TRBD2

cdr3_nt: TGTGCCAGCAGCCAAGTTAAACTAGCGGGTCAGTACGAGCAGTACTTC
cdr3_aa: CASSQVKLAGQYEQYF
j_call: TRBJ2-7
clone_size: once
v_call: TRBV4-2
d_call: TRBD2

cdr3_nt: TGCGCCAGCAGCTTGGCGGGAGCAAGGTTCACAGATACGCAGTATTTT
cdr3_aa: CASSLAGARFTDTQYF
j_call: TRBJ2-3
clone_size: .
v_call: TRBV5-1
d_call: .

cdr3_nt: TGTGCCAGCAAGAAACAGGGGACTCACCGGGGCAATGAGCAGTTCTTC
cdr3_aa: CASKKQGTHRGNEQFF
j_call: TRBJ2-1
clone_size: .
v_call: TRBV28
d_call: .

cdr3_nt: TGTGCTAGTGGTTCCACTCAGGGTTTCGGCGAGCAGTACTTC
cdr3_aa: CASGSTQGFGEQYF
j_call: TRBJ2-7
clone_size: .
v_call: TRBV12-5
d_call: .

cdr3_nt: TGTGCCAGCAGCCTCGACCGGGGGGAGACCCAGTACTTC
cdr3_aa: CASSLDRGETQYF
j_call: TRBJ2-5
clone_size: .
v_call: TRBV27
d_call: .

cdr3_nt: TGTGCCAGCAGTGAATGGGCTAGCGGGGGCCAAGAGACCCAGTACTTC
cdr3_aa: CASSEWASGGQETQYF
j_call: TRBJ2-5
clone_size: .
v_call: TRBV6-1
d_call: TRBD2

cdr3_nt: TGTGCCAGCAGCGGGGGGTGGCAGGCGGGCCCCTACACCTTC
cdr3_aa: CASSGGWQAGPYTF
j_call: TRBJ1-2
clone_size: .
v_call: TRBV6-1
d_call: .

cdr3_nt: TGTGCCTGGAACTCAGGGACCGGGGAGCTGTTTTTT
cdr3_aa: CAWNSGTGELFF
j_call: TRBJ2-2
clone_size: .
v_call: TRBV30
d_call: .

cdr3_nt: TGTGCCAGCAGCTTGGCGGGGAGGGGGAACACTGAAGCTTTCTTT
cdr3_aa: CASSLAGRGNTEAFF
j_call: TRBJ1-1
clone_size: .
v_call: TRBV5-6
d_call: .

cdr3_nt: TGCGCCAGCAGCCAGACTAGCGGTTTTACCTACGAGCAGTACTTC
cdr3_aa: CASSQTSGFTYEQYF
j_call: TRBJ2-7
clone_size: .
v_call: TRBV4-1
d_call: TRBD2

cdr3_nt: TGCGCCAGCAGCCAGGGGCAGTTAAATGAAAAACTGTTTTTT
cdr3_aa: CASSQGQLNEKLFF
j_call: TRBJ1-4
clone_size: .
v_call: TRBV5-1
d_call: .

cdr3_nt: TGTGCCAGCAGCTTGGCTAGCGGGATTCAACTAGATACGCAGTATTTT
cdr3_aa: CASSLASGIQLDTQYF
j_call: TRBJ2-3
clone_size: .
v_call: TRBV5-4
d_call: TRBD2

cdr3_nt: TGTGCCAGCAGCCAAGAGACTAGCGACCCGAATGAGCAGTTCTTC
cdr3_aa: CASSQETSDPNEQFF
j_call: TRBJ2-1
clone_size: few
v_call: TRBV4-2
d_call: TRBD2

cdr3_nt: TGTGCTAGTGGTTTGGTACAAACCGGGGGAGAGACCCAGTACTTC
cdr3_aa: CASGLVQTGGETQYF
j_call: TRBJ2-5
clone_size: .
v_call: TRBV12-5
d_call: .

cdr3_nt: TGTGCCTGGAGGCCCCAAGGAGGGGTAGGCCAGTGGTTCGCCTACGAGCAGTACTTC
cdr3_aa: CAWRPQGGVGQWFAYEQYF
j_call: TRBJ2-7
clone_size: .
v_call: TRBV30
d_call: .

cdr3_nt: TGTGCCAGCAGCCCCCCCGGGACAGGGCGTCAGCCCCAGCATTTT
cdr3_aa: CASSPPGTGRQPQHF
j_call: TRBJ1-5
clone_size: .
v_call: TRBV7-8
d_call: TRBD1

cdr3_nt: TGCGCCAGCGGAGATATAAGGGGCCGGTTCGAGCAGTACTTC
cdr3_aa: CASGDIRGRFEQYF
j_call: TRBJ2-7
clone_size: .
v_call: TRBV5-1
d_call: .

cdr3_nt: TGTGCCAGCAGCCCAGGGGAAGGCTACACCTTC
cdr3_aa: CASSPGEGYTF
j_call: TRBJ1-2
clone_size: few
v_call: TRBV11-3
d_call: .